Detailed here is one T cell receptor (beta chain). Its target is not known. TCRdb's copy holds only in-frame clones and misses some; the assay was immunoSEQ multiplex PCR. The sample has 25,000 to 30,000 clones; about 88% are singletons. The sample belongs to a study of somatic mutations in cytotoxic T cells in rheumatoid arthritis. Whole-study findings and limits: An increase in CD8+ clonality with age was seen in rheumatoid arthritis patients but not in healthy controls.

The sequenced sample was CD8+ T cells sorted from blood. The receptor comes from an adult with rheumatoid arthritis.

The CDR3 sequence is CASSAWTSGGEQFF. For the CDR3, the DNA is TGTGCCAGCAGCGCCTGGACTAGCGGTGGTGAGCAGTTCTTC. The V and J genes are TRBV7-8 and TRBJ2-1; 10 bases match TRBD2. Germline loops: CDR1 SGHVS, CDR2 FQNEAQ. Trimming took 5 bases from V and 9 from J; bases not matched to a gene: 7. The CDR3 loop spans 14 amino acids.